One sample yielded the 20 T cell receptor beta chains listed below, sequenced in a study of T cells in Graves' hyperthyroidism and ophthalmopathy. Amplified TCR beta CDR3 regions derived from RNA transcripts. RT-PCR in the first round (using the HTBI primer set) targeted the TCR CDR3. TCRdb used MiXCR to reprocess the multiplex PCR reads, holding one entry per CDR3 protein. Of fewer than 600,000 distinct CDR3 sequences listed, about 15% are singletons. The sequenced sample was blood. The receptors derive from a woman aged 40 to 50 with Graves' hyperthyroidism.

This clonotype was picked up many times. The DNA of the CDR3 is TGTGCCAGCAGTATGACTAGCGGACTCAATGAGCAGTTCTTC. This encodes CASSMTSGLNEQFF. This chain links TRBV2 with TRBJ2-1, with 9 bases lining up with TRBD2. Trimming cost V 5 bases and J 6 bases; bases outside gene matches: 5. This CDR3 has 14 amino acids. Germline V gene lookup returns CDR1 SNHLY and CDR2 FYNNEI.

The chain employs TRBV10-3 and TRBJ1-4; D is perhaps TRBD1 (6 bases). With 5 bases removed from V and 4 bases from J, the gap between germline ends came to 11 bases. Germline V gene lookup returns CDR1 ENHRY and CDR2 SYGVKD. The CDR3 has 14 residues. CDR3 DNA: TGTGCCATCAGTCCAGGACAGATTAATGAAAAACTGTTTTTT. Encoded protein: CAISPGQINEKLFF.

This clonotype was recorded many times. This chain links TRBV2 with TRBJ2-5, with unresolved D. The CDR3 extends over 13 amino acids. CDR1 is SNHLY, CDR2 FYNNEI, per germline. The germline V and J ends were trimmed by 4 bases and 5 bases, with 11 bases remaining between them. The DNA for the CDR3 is TGTGCCAGCAGTGGTAATGTTGGGGAGACCCAGTACTTC. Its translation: CASSGNVGETQYF.

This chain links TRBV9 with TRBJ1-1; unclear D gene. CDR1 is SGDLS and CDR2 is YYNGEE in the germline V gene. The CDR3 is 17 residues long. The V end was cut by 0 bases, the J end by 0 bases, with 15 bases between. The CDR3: CASSVGGLRNMNTEAFF. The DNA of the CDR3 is TGTGCCAGCAGCGTAGGAGGTTTGCGAAACATGAACACTGAAGCTTTCTTT.

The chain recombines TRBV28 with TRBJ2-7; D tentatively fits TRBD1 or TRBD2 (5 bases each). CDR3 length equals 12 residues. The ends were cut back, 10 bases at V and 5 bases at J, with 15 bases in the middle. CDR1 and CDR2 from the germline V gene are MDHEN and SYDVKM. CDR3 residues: CATLTVGDEQYF. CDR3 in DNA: TGTGCCACTTTAACGGTGGGGGACGAGCAGTACTTC.

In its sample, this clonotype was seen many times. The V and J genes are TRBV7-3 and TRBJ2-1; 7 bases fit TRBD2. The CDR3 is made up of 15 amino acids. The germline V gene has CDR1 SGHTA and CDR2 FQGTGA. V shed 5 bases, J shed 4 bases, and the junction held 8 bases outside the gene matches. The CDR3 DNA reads TGTGCCAGCAGCCCAATAAGCGGGATATACAATGAGCAGTTCTTC. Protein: CASSPISGIYNEQFF.

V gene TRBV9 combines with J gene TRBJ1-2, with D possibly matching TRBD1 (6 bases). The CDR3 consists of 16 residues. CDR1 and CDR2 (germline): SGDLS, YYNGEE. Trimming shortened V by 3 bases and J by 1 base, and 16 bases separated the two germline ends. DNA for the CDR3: TGTGCCAGCAGCGCCTTAGGGGGGGGCGTTAACTATGGCTACACCTTC. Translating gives CASSALGGGVNYGYTF. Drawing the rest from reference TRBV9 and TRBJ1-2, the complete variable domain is DSGVTQTPKHLITATGQRVTLRCSPRSGDLSVYWYQQSLDQGLQFLIQYYNGEERAKGNILERFSAQQFPDLHSELNLSSLELGDSALYFCASSALGGGVNYGYTFGSGTRLTVV.

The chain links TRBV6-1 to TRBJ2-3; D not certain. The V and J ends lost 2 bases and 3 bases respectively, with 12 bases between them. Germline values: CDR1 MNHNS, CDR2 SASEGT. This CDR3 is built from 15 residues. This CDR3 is CASSEHVTPTDTQYF. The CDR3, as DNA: TGTGCCAGCAGTGAACACGTAACACCTACAGATACGCAGTATTTT.

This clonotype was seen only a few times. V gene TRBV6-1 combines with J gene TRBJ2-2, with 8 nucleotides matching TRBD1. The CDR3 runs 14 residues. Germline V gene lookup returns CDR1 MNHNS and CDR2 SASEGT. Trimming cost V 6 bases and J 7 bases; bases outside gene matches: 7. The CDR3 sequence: CASRTGVGGGELFF. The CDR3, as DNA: TGTGCCAGCAGGACAGGGGTTGGGGGCGGGGAGCTGTTTTTT.

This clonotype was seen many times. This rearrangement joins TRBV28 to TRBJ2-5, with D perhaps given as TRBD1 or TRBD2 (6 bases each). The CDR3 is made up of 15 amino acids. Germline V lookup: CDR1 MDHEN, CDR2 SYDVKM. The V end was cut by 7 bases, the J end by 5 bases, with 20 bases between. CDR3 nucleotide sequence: TGTGCCAGCACCACCCGGAGTACAGGGAGGGAGACCCAGTACTTC. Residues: CASTTRSTGRETQYF.

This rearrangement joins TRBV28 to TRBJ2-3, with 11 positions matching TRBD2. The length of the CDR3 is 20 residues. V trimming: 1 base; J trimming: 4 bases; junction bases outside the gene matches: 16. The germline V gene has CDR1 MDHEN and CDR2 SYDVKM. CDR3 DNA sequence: TGTGCCAGCAGTTTATCTCGACTAGCGGGGCCCCGAAAGGTCCCAGATACGCAGTATTTT. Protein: CASSLSRLAGPRKVPDTQYF.

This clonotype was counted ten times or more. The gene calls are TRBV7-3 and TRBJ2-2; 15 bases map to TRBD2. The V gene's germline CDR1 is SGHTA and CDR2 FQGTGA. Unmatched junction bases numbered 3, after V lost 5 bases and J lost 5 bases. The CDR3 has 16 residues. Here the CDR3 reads CASSPGLAGGTGELFF. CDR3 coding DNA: TGTGCCAGCAGCCCGGGACTAGCGGGAGGTACCGGGGAGCTGTTTTTT.

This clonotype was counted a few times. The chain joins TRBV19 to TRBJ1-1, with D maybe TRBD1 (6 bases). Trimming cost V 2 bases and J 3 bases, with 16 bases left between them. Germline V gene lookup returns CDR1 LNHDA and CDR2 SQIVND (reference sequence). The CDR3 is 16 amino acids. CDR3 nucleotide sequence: TGTGCCAGTAGTATATCGACCGGGACACTGGACACTGAAGCTTTCTTT. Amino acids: CASSISTGTLDTEAFF.

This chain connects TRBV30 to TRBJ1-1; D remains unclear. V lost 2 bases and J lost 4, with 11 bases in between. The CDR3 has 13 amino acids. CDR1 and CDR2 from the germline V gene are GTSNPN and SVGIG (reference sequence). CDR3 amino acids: CAWSRYGPTEAFF. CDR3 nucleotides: TGTGCCTGGAGTCGTTATGGGCCCACTGAAGCTTTCTTT.

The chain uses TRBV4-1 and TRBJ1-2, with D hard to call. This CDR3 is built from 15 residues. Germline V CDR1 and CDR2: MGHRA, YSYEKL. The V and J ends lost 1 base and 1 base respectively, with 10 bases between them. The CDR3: CASSQGSPGNYGYTF. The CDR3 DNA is TGCGCCAGCAGCCAAGGTTCCCCTGGTAACTATGGCTACACCTTC.

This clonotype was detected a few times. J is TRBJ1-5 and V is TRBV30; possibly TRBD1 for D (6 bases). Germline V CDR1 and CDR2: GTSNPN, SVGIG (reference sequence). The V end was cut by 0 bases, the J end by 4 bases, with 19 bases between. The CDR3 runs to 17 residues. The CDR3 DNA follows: TGTGCCTGGAGTGTACCAGGGGCCTCTAACCTAAATCAGCCCCAGCATTTT. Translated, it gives CAWSVPGASNLNQPQHF.

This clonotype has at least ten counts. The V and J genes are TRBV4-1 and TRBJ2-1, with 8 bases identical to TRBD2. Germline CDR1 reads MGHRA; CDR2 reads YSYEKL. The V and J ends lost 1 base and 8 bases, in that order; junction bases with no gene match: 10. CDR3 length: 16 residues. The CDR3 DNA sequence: TGCGCCAGCAGCCAAGTCCGGCGCGGGAGGTCCGATGAGCAGTTCTTC. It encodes CASSQVRRGRSDEQFF.

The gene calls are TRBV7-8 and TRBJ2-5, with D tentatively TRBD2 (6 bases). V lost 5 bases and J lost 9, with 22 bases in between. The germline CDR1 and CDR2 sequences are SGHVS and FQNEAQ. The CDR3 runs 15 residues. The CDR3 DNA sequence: TGTGCCAGCAGCCCCGCACGGGGAGCGTGGGAGGCCCAGTACTTC. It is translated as CASSPARGAWEAQYF.

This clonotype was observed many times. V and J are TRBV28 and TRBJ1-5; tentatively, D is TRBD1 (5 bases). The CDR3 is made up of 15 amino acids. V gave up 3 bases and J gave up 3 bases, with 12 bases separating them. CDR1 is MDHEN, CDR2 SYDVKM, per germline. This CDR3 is CASSFGGTVNQPQHF. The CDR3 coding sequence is TGTGCCAGCAGTTTTGGAGGGACCGTCAATCAGCCCCAGCATTTT.

This CDR3 is CASSLVQGLGNTIYF. The CDR3 coding sequence is TGTGCCAGCAGCTTAGTACAGGGCCTAGGAAACACCATATATTTT. The chain carries TRBV7-2 and TRBJ1-3; tentatively, D is TRBD1 (6 bases). There are 15 residues in the CDR3. The V and J ends lost 1 base and 4 bases respectively, with 11 bases between them. The germline V gene has CDR1 SGHTA and CDR2 FQGNSA.